The rows below give T cell receptor beta chains drawn from one sample of a study of cytomegalovirus exposure and HLA in healthy donors. The table came from immunoSEQ multiplex PCR; TCRdb's copy has only in-frame clones and leaves some out. The sample totals just over 80,000 clones. Source material: PBMCs. The receptor source for this set is a woman aged 25 to 39 in good health and CMV-seronegative. CDR3s include the opening cysteine and the closing phenylalanine or tryptophan. The D gene is left open where the match is weak.

>TRBD1|TRBJ1-1|TRBV6-5
CASSFGGQANTEAFF
TGTGCCAGCAGTTTCGGGGGACAGGCGAACACTGAAGCTTTCTTT
>TRBD1|TRBJ2-2|TRBV6-1
CASSKQGAAGELFF
TGTGCCAGCAGTAAACAGGGGGCAGCCGGGGAGCTGTTTTTT
>TRBD1|TRBJ2-7|TRBV2
CASSESLTGPYEQYF
TGTGCCAGCAGTGAGTCATTGACAGGGCCCTACGAGCAGTACTTC
>-|TRBJ2-1|TRBV30
CAWSVLDGYNEQFF
TGTGCCTGGAGTGTACTAGACGGCTACAATGAGCAGTTCTTC
>TRBD1|TRBJ1-6|TRBV14
CASSLAGTAGSPLHF
TGTGCCAGCAGCCTTGCGGGGACAGCGGGTTCACCCCTCCACTTT
>-|TRBJ2-1|TRBV28
CASSLTQNEQFF
TGTGCCAGCAGTTTAACCCAGAATGAGCAGTTCTTC
>-|TRBJ1-1|TRBV5-4
CASSLGVEEAFF
TGTGCCAGCAGCTTGGGGGTGGAGGAAGCTTTCTTT
>TRBD1|TRBJ2-7|TRBV4-2
CASSQGQGDSYEQYF
TGTGCCAGCAGCCAAGGGCAGGGGGACTCCTACGAGCAGTACTTC
>-|TRBJ1-4|TRBV30
CAWSDGTNEKLFF
TGTGCCTGGAGCGACGGGACTAATGAAAAACTGTTTTTT
>TRBD2|TRBJ2-7|TRBV2
CASSLGLAVDEQYF
TGTGCCAGCAGCCTCGGACTAGCGGTCGACGAGCAGTACTTC
>-|TRBJ1-5|TRBV14
CANGESIHQPQHF
TGTGCCAACGGGGAAAGCATCCATCAGCCCCAGCATTTT
>TRBD1|TRBJ1-5|TRBV27
CASSAISGTGFGTQHF
TGTGCCAGCAGTGCCATATCCGGGACAGGTTTTGGGACGCAGCATTTT
>-|TRBJ1-4|TRBV6-5
CASSSLRGGRVEKLFF
TGTGCCAGCAGTTCCCTTAGGGGGGGGCGGGTTGAAAAACTGTTTTTT
>TRBD1|TRBJ1-6|TRBV6-1
CASSATGGLDSNSPLHF
TGTGCCAGCAGTGCTACAGGGGGCTTAGATTCTAATTCACCCCTCCACTTT
>-|TRBJ1-5|TRBV6-5
CASSLRGGNQPQHF
TGTGCCAGCAGCCTCAGGGGAGGCAATCAGCCCCAGCATTTT
>TRBD1|TRBJ1-5|TRBV19
CASSDRGDQPQHF
TGTGCCAGTTCGGACAGGGGAGACCAGCCCCAGCATTTT
>-|TRBJ2-3|TRBV5-1
CASSRGASDTQYF
TGCGCCAGCTCCCGGGGGGCCTCCGATACGCAGTATTTT
>-|TRBJ2-6|TRBV1
CTSSQLPSGSCRLSGANVLTF
TGCACCAGCAGCCAGCTTCCTAGCGGGAGCTGCCGATTATCTGGGGCCAACGTCCTGACTTTC
>TRBD1|TRBJ2-7|TRBV11-2
CASSFADRGYEQYF
TGTGCCAGCAGCTTCGCCGACAGGGGCTACGAGCAGTACTTC